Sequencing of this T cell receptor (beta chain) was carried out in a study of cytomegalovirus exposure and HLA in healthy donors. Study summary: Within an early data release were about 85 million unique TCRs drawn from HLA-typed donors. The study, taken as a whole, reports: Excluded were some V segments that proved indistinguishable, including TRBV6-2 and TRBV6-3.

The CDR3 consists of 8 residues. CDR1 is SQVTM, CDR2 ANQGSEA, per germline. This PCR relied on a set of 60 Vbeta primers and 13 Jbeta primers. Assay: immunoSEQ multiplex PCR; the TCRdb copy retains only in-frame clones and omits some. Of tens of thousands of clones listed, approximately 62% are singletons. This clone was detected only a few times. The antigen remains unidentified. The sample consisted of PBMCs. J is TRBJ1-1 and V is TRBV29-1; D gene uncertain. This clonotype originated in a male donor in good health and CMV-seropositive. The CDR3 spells CRATEAFF. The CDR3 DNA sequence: TGCAGGGCAACTGAAGCTTTCTTT.